One T cell receptor beta chain is described in this entry. What it binds is not known. This sample stems from a study of T cell repertoires in cytomegalovirus infection. Broader study findings: The response measured ex vivo was dominated by TCR beta clonotypes (HLA-C-restricted and CMV-specific).

CDR3 size: 16 residues. CDR1 is SGHDN, CDR2 FVKESK, per germline. With 0 bases clipped from V and 7 bases from J, the junction kept 7 bases outside the gene matches. TCRdb re-called the reads through MiXCR, storing one row per CDR3 protein. Here the sample spans some 180,000 distinct CDR3 sequences, roughly a sixth being singletons. The origin of this receptor is a human donor in good health (CMV status not recorded). Some clones in this sample may be carry-over from other donors' samples. The sample consisted of CD8+ T cells from PBMCs. This chain connects TRBV14 to TRBJ1-5, with 9 nucleotides matching TRBD1. This CDR3 is CASSQEKGQGLQPQHF. The CDR3 nucleotides read TGTGCCAGCAGCCAAGAGAAGGGACAGGGTTTACAGCCCCAGCATTTT.